This TCR beta chain was retrieved from a study of memory B cells and T cells in multiple sclerosis. Stimulus-free culture yielded autoproliferating CFSE-dim and non-proliferating CFSE-high T cells, each sequenced separately. Cultures began with some 49 million CFSE-labeled PBMCs, unstimulated for 6 to 7 days, with replicate wells pooled. PBMCs were labeled with roughly 0.49 uM CFSE and cultured without exogenous stimuli. The protocol was immunoSEQ multiplex PCR, while the TCRdb copy is restricted to in-frame clones and leaves out a portion. In the table there are 9,500 to 15,000 clones, 84% of which are singletons. The study's findings and limits: Shared clonotype counts depended on differing compartment clone-set sizes and were normalized.

As concerns this clone: What it binds is not known.

This CDR3 is built from 18 residues. The germline V gene encodes CDR1 LNHDA and CDR2 SQIVND (reference sequence). The germline V and J ends were trimmed by 6 bases and 4 bases, with 25 bases remaining between them. Sequencing used PBMCs from blood kept in culture. The rearrangement uses TRBV19 and TRBJ1-3, with D perhaps TRBD1 (5 bases). The clonotype comes from a human donor with multiple sclerosis. CDR3 region: CASRDLSGTGPRGNTIYF. The DNA of the CDR3 is TGTGCCAGTAGAGATCTTTCCGGAACAGGCCCGAGGGGAAACACCATATATTTT.